This TCR beta chain was recorded in a study of T cells after yellow fever vaccination. This clonotype was found a few times. The antigen is not known. The TCR cDNA carried a universal primer site and UMIs from 5'RACE template switching. TCRdb processed the 5' RACE reads anew with MiXCR; each CDR3 protein has one entry. This sample has some 320,000 distinct CDR3 sequences, with 4% to 5.5% found just once. Findings and caveats of the study: Across the CD4 and CD8 compartments, a small share of clonotypes was present in both. Weaker in magnitude, the secondary response showed a faster peak on day 5 versus 15. Post-booster samples contained most primary-vaccination clones (approximately 96% CD4, less than 90% CD8).

This CDR3 is built from 15 residues. The germline gives CDR1 SGHRS, CDR2 YFSETQ. V trimming: 4 bases; J trimming: 4 bases; junction bases outside the gene matches: 5. The sequence was collected from a man younger than 30 who received the YFV17D yellow fever vaccine. V usage is TRBV5-1 and J usage is TRBJ2-3; TRBD2 matches 11 bases. The sequenced sample was PBMCs, obtained 15 days after the yellow fever booster vaccination. CDR3 residues: CASSTGTSGPDTQYF. CDR3 bases: TGCGCCAGCAGCACGGGGACTAGCGGCCCAGATACGCAGTATTTT.